This TCR beta chain was retrieved from a study of blood T cell repertoires in COVID-19. Looking at the study overall: Acute and convalescent COVID-19 specimens originated in the United States, Italy and Spain.

Original handling: Reference gene primer amplification gave estimated nucleated cell counts. This table comes from immunoSEQ multiplex PCR, and its TCRdb copy is limited to in-frame clones, with some not included. V and J calls plus clone size are reproduced from that table; the DNA served to infer D and trimming. This sample carries some 250,000 clones, approximately 81% of them seen once, and the ten largest clones take 4.2%. V gave up 0 bases and J gave up 5 bases, with 13 bases separating them. This CDR3 is built from 16 residues. CDR1 is LNHNV and CDR2 is YYDKDF in the germline V gene (reference sequence).

The TCR originated in a man aged 55 to 69 with acute or convalescent COVID-19. The sample was peripheral blood. The chain carries TRBV15 and TRBJ2-2, with D possibly matching TRBD1 (5 bases). The CDR3: CATSRDPGSRTGELFF. The CDR3 nucleotides are TGTGCCACCAGCAGAGATCCAGGGTCAAGGACCGGGGAGCTGTTTTTT.